Below are 14 T cell receptor beta chains sequenced from a single sample in a study of T-cell memory formation after mild COVID-19. Via MiXCR, TCRdb re-called the 5' RACE reads, giving one row per CDR3 protein. Among fewer than 150,000 distinct CDR3 sequences, more than 13% were seen once, and the ten largest hold approximately 30%. Material for sequencing was PBMCs or a T cell subset sorted from them (not recorded which). The receptors derive from an adult woman who had mild COVID-19 (a few samples of this study predate the infection). Cell type and time point are not known.

This chain links TRBV29-1 with TRBJ1-1; 9 bases map to TRBD1. The CDR3 sequence is 12 residues long. V lost 4 bases and J lost 7; bases outside the gene matches: 4. Germline CDR1 reads SQVTM; CDR2 reads ANQGSEA. The CDR3: CSVATGGVEAFF. For the CDR3, the DNA is TGCAGCGTTGCAACAGGGGGCGTTGAAGCTTTCTTT.

This chain uses TRBV5-4 with TRBJ2-7, with 9 bases fitting TRBD2. V lost 4 bases to trimming and J lost 6 bases; unmatched junction nucleotides: 14. This CDR3 has 16 residues. The V gene's germline CDR1 is SGHNT and CDR2 YYREEE (reference sequence). CDR3 DNA sequence: TGTGCCAGCAGCCTTAAGTATATAGCGGGAGTCGGCGAGCAGTACTTC. Protein: CASSLKYIAGVGEQYF.

V usage is TRBV11-2 and J usage is TRBJ2-7; 8 bases agree with TRBD2. The V gene end was trimmed by 1 base and the J gene end by 3 bases; junction bases not matched to a gene: 8. Germline CDR1 reads SGHAT; CDR2 reads FQNNGV. The CDR3 length is 16 residues. The CDR3 sequence: CASSLVYSGSLYEQYF. In DNA, the CDR3 is TGTGCCAGCAGCTTAGTTTACAGCGGGAGCCTCTACGAGCAGTACTTC. The full variable domain, with the rest looked up from reference TRBV11-2 and TRBJ2-7, is EAGVAQSPRYKIIEKRQSVAFWCNPISGHATLYWYQQILGQGPKLLIQFQNNGVVDDSQLPKDRFSAERLKGVDSTLKIQPAKLEDSAVYLCASSLVYSGSLYEQYFGPGTRLTVT.

A few counts support this clonotype. The V and J genes are TRBV10-3 and TRBJ2-3; D is unclear. The ends were cut back, 0 bases at V and 1 base at J, with 14 bases in the middle. Per the germline V gene, CDR1 is ENHRY and CDR2 is SYGVKD. The CDR3 consists of 17 residues. The CDR3 is CAISESISDEGTDTQYF. As DNA, the CDR3 is TGTGCCATCAGTGAGTCAATCTCAGACGAGGGCACAGATACGCAGTATTTT.

This clonotype was observed a few times. V gene TRBV10-3 combines with J gene TRBJ2-7; D gene uncertain. V gave up 4 bases and J gave up 3 bases, with 7 bases separating them. The CDR3 sequence is 12 residues long. The germline gives CDR1 ENHRY, CDR2 SYGVKD. CDR3 region: CAISVGNYEQYF. CDR3 DNA sequence: TGTGCCATCAGTGTGGGCAACTACGAGCAGTACTTC.

A single count supports this clonotype. This chain joins TRBV29-1 and TRBJ2-5; tentative D call: TRBD1 (6 bases). The CDR3 length is 13 residues. Per the germline V gene, CDR1 is SQVTM and CDR2 is ANQGSEA. V lost 3 bases, J lost 5 bases, and 13 bases lay in between. The CDR3 protein is CSVDSGAGETQYF. As DNA, the CDR3 is TGCAGCGTTGACTCAGGGGCTGGGGAGACCCAGTACTTC.

The sample holds a few counts of this clonotype. The chain employs TRBV2 and TRBJ2-7; maybe TRBD2 (7 bases). This CDR3 is 14 amino acids long. Germline CDR1 SNHLY, CDR2 FYNNEI. With 4 bases removed from V and 5 bases from J, the gap between germline ends came to 15 bases. The CDR3 loop reads CASSVIGGANEQYF. The CDR3, as DNA: TGTGCCAGCAGTGTCATAGGGGGGGCCAACGAGCAGTACTTC.

The CDR3 region has the DNA TGTGCCAGCAGCAAAGTTCGCAGGGAGTCGAATCAGCCCCAGCATTTT. Translation gives CASSKVRRESNQPQHF. This rearrangement joins TRBV21-1 to TRBJ1-5; the DNA was not used to check the table's D call, TRBD1. TRBV21-1 constitutes a pseudogene. The CDR3 extends over 16 amino acids.

By proportion, this clonotype is medium-sized. This chain connects TRBV20-1 to TRBJ1-5, with a tentative D call TRBD1 (6 bases). Looked up from germline, CDR1 is DFQATT and CDR2 is SNEGSKA (reference sequence). The V gene lost 3 bases and the J gene lost 0 bases, with 15 bases spanning the gap. The length of the CDR3 is 16 residues. CDR3 in amino acids: CSARSRGVYSNQPQHF. The CDR3 nucleotides read TGCAGTGCTAGGTCCAGGGGAGTTTATAGCAATCAGCCCCAGCATTTT.

The gene calls are TRBV5-5 and TRBJ1-1, with D possibly being TRBD1 (6 bases). Germline CDR1 and CDR2: SGHKS and YYEKEE (reference sequence). The germline V and J ends were trimmed by 0 bases and 6 bases, with 15 bases remaining between them. The CDR3 loop spans 15 amino acids. CDR3 sequence (DNA): TGTGCCAGCAGCTTGGAGGCCGCGGGGGCCTCTGAAGCTTTCTTT. Translated: CASSLEAAGASEAFF.

This clonotype was seen a handful of times. The J gene is TRBJ2-7, the V gene TRBV7-9, with 10 positions matching TRBD1. V lost 5 bases to trimming and J lost 4 bases; unmatched junction nucleotides: 11. The germline V gene has CDR1 SEHNR and CDR2 FQNEAQ (reference sequence). This CDR3 is 16 amino acids long. CDR3 amino acids: CASSQTGTGDSYEQYF. For the CDR3, the DNA is TGTGCCAGCAGCCAAACCGGGACAGGGGATTCGTACGAGCAGTACTTC.

This clonotype has only a few counts. The chain combines TRBV12-3 or TRBV12-4 with TRBJ2-1; 9 bases map to TRBD1. With 2 bases clipped from V and 4 bases from J, the junction kept 3 bases outside the gene matches. The CDR3 covers 15 residues. The CDR3 sequence: CASSLMGQGYNEQFF. DNA of the CDR3: TGTGCCAGCAGTTTAATGGGACAGGGTTACAATGAGCAGTTCTTC.

This clonotype came up a few times. This sequence joins TRBV9 and TRBJ2-3, with TRBD2 matching 7 bases. CDR1 is SGDLS and CDR2 is YYNGEE in the germline V gene. The J segment lost 3 bases and the V segment lost 2 bases, leaving 6 bases of the junction unmatched. The CDR3 loop spans 15 amino acids. The CDR3 coding sequence is TGTGCCAGCAGCGTCCAGGGAGGGTGGACAGATACGCAGTATTTT. This codes for CASSVQGGWTDTQYF.

The rearrangement joins TRBV7-9 to TRBJ2-2; 8 positions agree with TRBD1. Trimming removed 5 bases from V and 5 bases from J; junction bases left unmatched: 7. The CDR3 has 15 residues. CDR1 is SEHNR, CDR2 FQNEAQ, per germline (reference sequence). CDR3 sequence: CASSHRTGLTGELFF. The DNA of the CDR3 is TGTGCCAGCAGCCACCGGACAGGGTTGACCGGGGAGCTGTTTTTT.